One and the same sample provided the 26 T cell receptor beta chains below, sequenced in a study of control samples from healthy donors and cancer patients. The repertoire was sequenced with immunoSEQ multiplex PCR; TCRdb's copy has only in-frame clones and lacks some. The sample consists of some 130,000 clones, roughly 89% of them appearing once. Sample: blood. Receptors originate from a man aged 30 to 39 in good health.

Concerning this clone: Mismatch with germline at one junction end may stem from a read error. The chain joins TRBV10-3 to TRBJ2-1; TRBD2 matches at 9 bases. Germline values: CDR1 ENHRY, CDR2 SYGVKD. The CDR3 covers 14 residues. CDR3 amino acids: CAVSTSGQYNEQFF. CDR3 nucleotide sequence: TGTGCCGTCAGCACTAGCGGGCAATACAATGAGCAGTTCTTC.

In its sample, this clone was seen once. The CDR3 sequence is CASSWGTGEPQHF. The CDR3 DNA is TGTGCCAGCAGCTGGGGGACAGGTGAGCCCCAGCATTTT. V and J are TRBV5-4 and TRBJ1-5, with TRBD1 identical over 8 bases. Germline V gene data show CDR1 as SGHNT and CDR2 as YYREEE (reference sequence). CDR3 size: 13 residues. The V gene end was trimmed by 3 bases and the J gene end by 8 bases; junction bases not matched to a gene: 4.

This sequence joins TRBV18 and TRBJ2-2; 8 bases are a match to TRBD1. Looked up from germline, CDR1 is KGHSH and CDR2 is LQKENI. Trimming took 3 bases from V and 2 from J; bases not matched to a gene: 8. CDR3 length: 17 amino acids. For the CDR3, the DNA is TGTGCCAGCTCACCGGAAACAGGGGGGACCAACACCGGGGAGCTGTTTTTT. It translates to CASSPETGGTNTGELFF.

CDR3 nucleotide sequence: TGTGCCAGCAGTGAGATAGGCACAGATACGCAGTATTTT. Translated, it gives CASSEIGTDTQYF. The chain is built from TRBV25-1 and TRBJ2-3; D is unresolved. The CDR3 contains 13 residues. Looked up from germline, CDR1 is MGHDK and CDR2 is SYGVNS. V was cut by 3 bases and J by 1 base, with 5 bases left in between.

V gene TRBV6-5 combines with J gene TRBJ1-6; the D is unclear. Trimming took 0 bases from V and 8 from J, leaving 11 bases between them. The CDR3 consists of 15 residues. Germline CDR1 MNHEY, CDR2 SVGAGI. CDR3 sequence reads: CASSYSRFLDSPLHF. In DNA form, the CDR3 reads TGTGCCAGCAGTTACTCGCGATTTTTGGATTCACCCCTCCACTTT.

The chain links TRBV15 to TRBJ2-2, with D possibly being TRBD1 or TRBD2 (5 bases each). Trimming took off 1 base at V and 1 base at J, with 7 bases between the two ends. Germline CDR1 reads LNHNV; CDR2 reads YYDKDF (reference sequence). This CDR3 region has 15 residues. CDR3 coding DNA: TGTGCCACCAGCAGAGGGGACCAGAACACCGGGGAGCTGTTTTTT. Residues: CATSRGDQNTGELFF.

The chain employs TRBV5-1 and TRBJ2-1; the D is unclear. The CDR3 is 16 amino acids. Germline CDR1 and CDR2: SGHRS and YFSETQ. Trimming removed 2 bases from V and 2 bases from J, with 14 bases in between. The CDR3 DNA reads as TGCGCCAGCAGCTTTAATCGGAGACGGGCCTACAATGAGCAGTTCTTC. It encodes CASSFNRRRAYNEQFF.

V gene TRBV12-5 combines with J gene TRBJ1-1; possible D gene TRBD1, 5 bases. Looked up from germline, CDR1 is LGHNT and CDR2 is FRNRAP. The length of the CDR3 is 14 residues. V lost 7 bases and J 4 bases, leaving 16 bases between the germline ends. Here the CDR3 DNA reads TGTGCTAGTGATCCGGACAAGGGCCTCACTGAAGCTTTCTTT. Translated, it gives CASDPDKGLTEAFF.

The rearrangement links TRBV6-1 to TRBJ2-6; unclear D gene. CDR1 and CDR2 from the germline V gene are MNHNS and SASEGT. Trimming removed 0 bases at V and 0 bases at J, with 3 bases between. The length of the CDR3 is 15 residues. In DNA, the CDR3 is TGTGCCAGCAGTGAAGCGGGCTCTGGGGCCAACGTCCTGACTTTC. Protein: CASSEAGSGANVLTF.

This clone was seen more than once but under ten times. The chain carries TRBV28 and TRBJ2-7; no firm D call. Germline lookup yields CDR1 MDHEN and CDR2 SYDVKM. V lost 5 bases to trimming and J lost 0 bases, with 23 bases between them. The CDR3 is 18 residues long. CDR3 in amino acids: CASSPMLNSLSDSYEQYF. DNA of the CDR3: TGTGCCAGCAGTCCTATGCTCAATAGCTTGTCAGACTCCTACGAGCAGTACTTC.

The V gene is TRBV5-8, the J gene TRBJ2-3; 7 nucleotides line up with TRBD2. This CDR3 region has 16 residues. The trim removed 0 bases at V and 2 bases at J, leaving 6 bases unmatched. Germline CDR1 reads SGHTS; CDR2 reads YDEGEE. The CDR3 DNA follows: TGTGCCAGCAGCTTGGCCGGGACTATCCTCACAGATACGCAGTATTTT. Its protein is CASSLAGTILTDTQYF. The variable domain in full, with the rest retrieved from reference TRBV5-8 and TRBJ2-3, is EAGVTQSPTHLIKTRGQQATLRCSPISGHTSVYWYQQALGLGLQFLLWYDEGEERNRGNFPPRFSGRQFPNYSSELNVNALELEDSALYLCASSLAGTILTDTQYFGPGTRLTVL.

The chain has TRBV21-1 and TRBJ1-2; TRBD1 was called by the table and not checked on the DNA. TRBV21-1 is listed as a pseudogene. There are 14 residues in the CDR3. CDR3 nucleotide sequence: TGTGCCAGCAGCGGGGACAGGGGGCTCGATGGCTACACCTTC. Translated, it gives CASSGDRGLDGYTF.

The rearrangement uses TRBV6-2 or TRBV6-3 and TRBJ2-7; D possibly uses TRBD1 or TRBD2 (5 bases each). Germline assignment: CDR1 MNHEY and CDR2 SVGEGT. V was clipped by 2 bases and J by 2 bases, with 10 bases between them. The CDR3 length is 14 residues. The CDR3 bases are TGTGCCAGCAGTTACGGGACGGCCACCTACGAGCAGTACTTC. Its protein product is CASSYGTATYEQYF.

The chain is built from TRBV11-2 and TRBJ2-2, with D possibly being TRBD2 (6 bases). Trimming pared 3 bases from V and 4 bases from J, leaving 9 bases between. Germline V gene lookup returns CDR1 SGHAT and CDR2 FQNNGV. The length of the CDR3 is 14 residues. CDR3 region: CASSFAGFTGELFF. The CDR3 nucleotides read TGTGCCAGCAGCTTCGCGGGATTCACCGGGGAGCTGTTTTTT.

The chain combines TRBV11-3 with TRBJ2-2; the D is unclear. CDR1 SGHNT and CDR2 YENEEA come from the germline V gene. Trimming removed 8 bases at V and 2 bases at J, with 6 bases between. CDR3 length: 12 residues. CDR3 nucleotide sequence: TGTGCCAGCGGCTCCAACACCGGGGAGCTGTTTTTT. It is translated as CASGSNTGELFF.

This clone was seen once. The gene calls are TRBV5-1 and TRBJ2-1; no definite D call. Deletions cut 2 bases from V and 2 bases from J, with 11 bases between. The CDR3 is 15 residues long. CDR1 and CDR2 from the germline V gene are SGHRS and YFSETQ. The CDR3 DNA is TGCGCCAGCAGCTTTCCACTTGGGACCTACAATGAGCAGTTCTTC. Its translation is CASSFPLGTYNEQFF. The variable domain in full, with the rest retrieved from reference TRBV5-1 and TRBJ2-1, is KAGVTQTPRYLIKTRGQQVTLSCSPISGHRSVSWYQQTPGQGLQFLFEYFSETQRNKGNFPGRFSGRQFSNSRSEMNVSTLELGDSALYLCASSFPLGTYNEQFFGPGTRLTVL.

This clone was observed once. The chain has TRBV15 and TRBJ1-4; D possibly corresponds to TRBD1 (6 bases). This CDR3 region has 14 residues. The ends were cut back, 2 bases at V and 7 bases at J, with 11 bases in the middle. Germline values: CDR1 LNHNV, CDR2 YYDKDF (reference sequence). The CDR3 region is CATSRTGLGEKLFF. DNA for the CDR3: TGTGCCACCAGCAGAACAGGGCTGGGTGAAAAACTGTTTTTT.

The chain employs TRBV13 and TRBJ1-1, with D perhaps matching TRBD1 (5 bases). Trimming removed 1 base at V and 4 bases at J, with 19 bases between. Germline loops: CDR1 PRHDT, CDR2 FYEKMQ (reference sequence). The CDR3 runs 17 residues. CDR3 region: CASSLARVGTWATEAFF. The CDR3 bases are TGTGCCAGCAGCTTAGCCAGGGTTGGCACTTGGGCCACTGAAGCTTTCTTT.

This clone was observed a few times. The chain combines TRBV7-6 with TRBJ2-1; TRBD2 aligns across 9 bases. From germline, CDR1 is SGHVS and CDR2 FNYEAQ. The CDR3 consists of 18 residues. Trimming removed 7 bases from V and 6 bases from J; junction bases left unmatched: 19. DNA for the CDR3: TGTGCCAGCACCCATAGCGCGGTAGCGGGAGAAGGAGGCAATGAGCAGTTCTTC. Translated: CASTHSAVAGEGGNEQFF.

V is TRBV28 and J is TRBJ1-2, with a tentative D call TRBD1 (6 bases). The CDR3 runs 14 residues. Germline-derived CDR1 and CDR2 are MDHEN and SYDVKM. V gave up 6 bases and J gave up 4 bases, with 15 bases separating them. In DNA form, the CDR3 reads TGTGCCAGCAGCCCCGAGAGGGGGATCTATGGCTACACCTTC. Protein product: CASSPERGIYGYTF.

The chain couples TRBV24-1 to TRBJ2-3; 7 nucleotides agree with TRBD1. V was clipped by 3 bases and J by 3 bases; unmatched bases: 11. There are 17 residues in the CDR3. Germline V lookup: CDR1 KGHDR, CDR2 SFDVKD. CDR3 in DNA: TGTGCCACCAGTGATCCCCGTTGGACAGGACTTACAGATACGCAGTATTTT. Amino acid sequence: CATSDPRWTGLTDTQYF.

The table lists this clone with a count of one. The chain carries TRBV11-3 and TRBJ2-5; unclear D gene. The CDR3 runs to 13 residues. Between the trimmed V and J ends, which lost 0 bases and 3 bases, there was a span of 5 bases. From germline, CDR1 is SGHNT and CDR2 YENEEA. This CDR3 is CASSLEAEETQYF. As DNA, the CDR3 is TGTGCCAGCAGCTTAGAGGCAGAAGAGACCCAGTACTTC. Full variable domain (outside the CDR3, taken from reference TRBV11-3 and TRBJ2-5): EAGVVQSPRYKIIEKKQPVAFWCNPISGHNTLYWYLQNLGQGPELLIRYENEEAVDDSQLPKDRFSAERLKGVDSTLKIQPAELGDSAVYLCASSLEAEETQYFGPGTRLLVL.

This chain uses TRBV29-1 with TRBJ2-6; D remains ambiguous. The CDR3 consists of 16 residues. Germline assignment: CDR1 SQVTM and CDR2 ANQGSEA. With 0 bases removed from V and 0 bases from J, the gap between germline ends came to 9 bases. CDR3: CSVEDPVSSGANVLTF. The CDR3 DNA reads as TGCAGCGTTGAAGACCCGGTTAGCTCTGGGGCCAACGTCCTGACTTTC.

This rearrangement joins TRBV5-8 to TRBJ1-2; maybe TRBD1 (5 bases). The CDR3 covers 15 residues. Trimming took off 5 bases at V and 0 bases at J, with 14 bases between the two ends. Germline V lookup: CDR1 SGHTS, CDR2 YDEGEE. The CDR3 region has the DNA TGTGCCAGCAGTCCCTCGGGGGGGACTAACTATGGCTACACCTTC. It translates to CASSPSGGTNYGYTF.

This clone has just one count. J is TRBJ2-3 and V is TRBV3-1 (or the pseudogene TRBV3-2); D remains ambiguous. The V gene lost 4 bases and the J gene lost 0 bases, with 17 bases spanning the gap. Germline V gene data show CDR1 as LGHDT and CDR2 as YNNKEL (reference sequence). CDR3 length: 17 amino acids. CDR3 in DNA: TGTGCCAGCAGCCGAAGACTCCCGACCGCAAGCACAGATACGCAGTATTTT. This encodes CASSRRLPTASTDTQYF.

The V and J genes are TRBV10-3 and TRBJ2-1; the match to TRBD2 covers 13 bases. Germline CDR1 is ENHRY and CDR2 is SYGVKD. The CDR3 consists of 15 residues. V lost 10 bases and J lost 14; bases outside the gene matches: 17. The CDR3, as DNA: TGTGCCACGCTGGGGGGGACTAGCGGGACGATCGTCAAGTTCTTC. The encoded protein is CATLGGTSGTIVKFF.